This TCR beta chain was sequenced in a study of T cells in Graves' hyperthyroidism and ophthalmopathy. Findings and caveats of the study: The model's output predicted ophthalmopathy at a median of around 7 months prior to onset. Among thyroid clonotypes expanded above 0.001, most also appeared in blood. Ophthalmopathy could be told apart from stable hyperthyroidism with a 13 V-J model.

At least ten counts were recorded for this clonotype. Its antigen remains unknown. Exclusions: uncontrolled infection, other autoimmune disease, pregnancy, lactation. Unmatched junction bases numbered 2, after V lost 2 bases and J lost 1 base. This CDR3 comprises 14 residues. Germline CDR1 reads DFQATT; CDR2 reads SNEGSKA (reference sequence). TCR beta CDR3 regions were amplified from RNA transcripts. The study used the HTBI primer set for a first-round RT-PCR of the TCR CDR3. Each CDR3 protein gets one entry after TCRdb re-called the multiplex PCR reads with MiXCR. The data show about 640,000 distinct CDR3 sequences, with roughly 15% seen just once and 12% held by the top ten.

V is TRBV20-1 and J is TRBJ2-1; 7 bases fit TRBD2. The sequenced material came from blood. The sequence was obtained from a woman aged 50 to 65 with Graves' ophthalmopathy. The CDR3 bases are TGCAGTGCTAGAAAGCGGGATTCCTACAATGAGCAGTTCTTC. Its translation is CSARKRDSYNEQFF.